These 10 T cell receptor beta chains were sequenced from one sample in a study of cytomegalovirus exposure and HLA in healthy donors. PCR amplification relied on 60 Vbeta primers (plus 13 Jbeta primers). The protocol was immunoSEQ multiplex PCR, while the TCRdb copy is restricted to in-frame clones and leaves out a portion. The sample lists about 190,000 clones, 75% to 90% seen once, with approximately 2.4% in the top ten. The specimen was PBMCs. The receptors come from a woman in her forties or fifties in good health and CMV-seropositive.

The J gene is TRBJ2-3, the V gene TRBV7-2; D gene ambiguous. V lost 1 base to trimming and J lost 8 bases, with 10 bases between them. The CDR3 consists of 13 residues. Germline CDR1 SGHTA, CDR2 FQGNSA. CDR3 coding DNA: TGTGCCAGCAGCTTAGGGGCACCAGTTACGCAGTATTTT. It specifies CASSLGAPVTQYF.

This rearrangement joins TRBV20-1 to TRBJ2-3; D is unresolved. The CDR3 totals 11 residues. Germline loops: CDR1 DFQATT, CDR2 SNEGSKA (reference sequence). Trimming removed 1 base from V and 6 bases from J, with 5 bases in between. CDR3 in amino acids: CSARVSDTQYF. The CDR3 region has the DNA TGCAGTGCTAGAGTAAGCGATACGCAGTATTTT.

The chain joins TRBV14 to TRBJ1-4, with 9 bases lining up with TRBD1. V was pared by 1 base and J by 7 bases, with 4 bases of the junction left unmatched. Looked up from germline, CDR1 is SGHDN and CDR2 is FVKESK. The CDR3 totals 15 residues. CDR3 sequence reads: CASSQAGQGGEKLFF. CDR3 coding DNA: TGTGCCAGCAGCCAAGCGGGACAGGGTGGTGAAAAACTGTTTTTT.

The chain couples TRBV6-5 to TRBJ2-5; D is perhaps TRBD2 (7 bases). From germline, CDR1 is MNHEY and CDR2 SVGAGI. This CDR3 has 15 residues. Trimming removed 2 bases from V and 5 bases from J, with 15 bases in between. The CDR3 DNA reads TGTGCCAGCAGTTACGTGGGGGGGCCTCGGGAGACCCAGTACTTC. It codes for CASSYVGGPRETQYF.

V and J are TRBV5-6 and TRBJ1-3; no clear D gene. The CDR3 loop spans 16 amino acids. Germline V gene sequence: CDR1 SGHDT, CDR2 YYEEEE. The ends were cut back, 2 bases at V and 7 bases at J, with 19 bases in the middle. The CDR3 here is CASSLKSLSLGNTIYF. The CDR3 nucleotides read TGTGCCAGCAGCTTAAAGTCGTTGAGTCTCGGGAACACCATATATTTT.

The gene calls are TRBV28 and TRBJ2-7, with D tentatively TRBD1 (6 bases). The CDR3 sequence is 15 residues long. V lost 7 bases and J 1 base, leaving 17 bases between the germline ends. Germline assignment: CDR1 MDHEN and CDR2 SYDVKM. CDR3 bases: TGTGCCAGCATCCAGGACAGTCGGAGGTCCTACGAGCAGTACTTC. Translation gives CASIQDSRRSYEQYF. Variable domain in full (rest from reference TRBV28 and TRBJ2-7): DVKVTQSSRYLVKRTGEKVFLECVQDMDHENMFWYRQDPGLGLRLIYFSYDVKMKEKGDIPEGYSVSREKKERFSLILESASTNQTSMYLCASIQDSRRSYEQYFGPGTRLTVT.

The rearrangement uses TRBV19 and TRBJ1-5, with D uncertain. Trimming shortened V by 4 bases and J by 3 bases, and 7 bases separated the two germline ends. CDR1 is LNHDA, CDR2 SQIVND, per germline (reference sequence). This CDR3 region has 13 residues. CDR3 region: CASSTGFNQPQHF. In DNA form, the CDR3 reads TGTGCCAGTAGTACAGGATTCAATCAGCCCCAGCATTTT.

The count of this clone is one. This chain joins TRBV7-2 and TRBJ2-1; D ambiguous. Trimming left V 2 bases short and J 7 bases short, with 3 bases between. CDR1 is SGHTA and CDR2 is FQGNSA in the germline V gene. CDR3 size: 11 residues. The CDR3 here is CASSLLNEQFF. DNA of the CDR3: TGTGCCAGCAGCTTACTAAATGAGCAGTTCTTC. Based on the CDR3 plus reference TRBV7-2 and TRBJ2-1, the full variable domain is GAGVSQSPSNKVTEKGKDVELRCDPISGHTALYWYRQSLGQGLEFLIYFQGNSAPDKSGLPSDRFSAERTGGSVSTLTIQRTQQEDSAVYLCASSLLNEQFFGPGTRLTVL.

This chain connects TRBV6-5 to TRBJ2-5, with a possible D match to TRBD1 (6 bases). Germline CDR1 reads MNHEY; CDR2 reads SVGAGI. The V end was cut by 2 bases, the J end by 2 bases, with 9 bases between. CDR3 size: 14 residues. The CDR3 spells CASSYRTDQETQYF. In nucleotides, the CDR3 is TGTGCCAGCAGTTACCGGACAGATCAAGAGACCCAGTACTTC.

This chain connects TRBV19 to TRBJ1-5, with D hard to call. Looked up from germline, CDR1 is LNHDA and CDR2 is SQIVND (reference sequence). V was pared by 1 base and J by 7 bases, with 20 bases between. The CDR3 length is 17 residues. The CDR3 loop reads CASSIGSHRRSGQPQHF. The CDR3 DNA reads as TGTGCCAGTAGTATAGGCTCACACAGACGGTCAGGACAGCCCCAGCATTTT.